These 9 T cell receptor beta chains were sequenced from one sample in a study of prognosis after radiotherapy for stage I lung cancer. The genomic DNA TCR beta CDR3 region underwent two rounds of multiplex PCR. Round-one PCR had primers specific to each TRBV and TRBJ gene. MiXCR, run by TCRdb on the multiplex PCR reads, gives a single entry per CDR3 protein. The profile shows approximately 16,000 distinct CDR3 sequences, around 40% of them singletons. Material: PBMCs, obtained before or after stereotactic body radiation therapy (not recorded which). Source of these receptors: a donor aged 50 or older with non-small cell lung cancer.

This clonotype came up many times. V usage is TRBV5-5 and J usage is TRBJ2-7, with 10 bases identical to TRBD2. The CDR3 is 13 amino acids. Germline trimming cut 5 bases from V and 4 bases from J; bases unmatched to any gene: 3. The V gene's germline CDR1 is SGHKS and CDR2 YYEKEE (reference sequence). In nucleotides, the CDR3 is TGTGCCAGCAGTTCGGGACTAGCGTACGAGCAGTACTTC. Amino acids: CASSSGLAYEQYF.

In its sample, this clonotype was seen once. The CDR3: CASKPPGGGRNEQFF. CDR3 DNA sequence: TGTGCCAGCAAACCCCCAGGTGGAGGGCGGAATGAGCAGTTCTTC. The V call is TRBV6-1, the J call TRBJ2-1; D is perhaps TRBD2 (6 bases). V was clipped by 7 bases and J by 7 bases, with 20 bases between them. Germline values: CDR1 MNHNS, CDR2 SASEGT. CDR3 length equals 15 residues.

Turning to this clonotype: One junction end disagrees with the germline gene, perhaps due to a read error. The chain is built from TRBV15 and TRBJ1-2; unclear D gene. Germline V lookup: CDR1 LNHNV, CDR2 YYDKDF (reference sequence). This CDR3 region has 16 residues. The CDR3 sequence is CATSRDTVEASYGYNF. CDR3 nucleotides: TGTGCCACCAGCAGAGATACGGTTGAGGCCAGTTATGGCTACAACTTC.

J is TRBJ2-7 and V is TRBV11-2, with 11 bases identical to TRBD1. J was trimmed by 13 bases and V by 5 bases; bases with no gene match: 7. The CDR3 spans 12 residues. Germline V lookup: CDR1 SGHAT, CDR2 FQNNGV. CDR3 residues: CASSTGTGGEYF. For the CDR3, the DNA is TGTGCCAGCAGCACTGGGACAGGGGGAGAATACTTC.

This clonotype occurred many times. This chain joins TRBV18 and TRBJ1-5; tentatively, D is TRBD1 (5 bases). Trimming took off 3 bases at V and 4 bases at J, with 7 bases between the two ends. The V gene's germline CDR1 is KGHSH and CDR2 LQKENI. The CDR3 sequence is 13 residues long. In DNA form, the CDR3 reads TGTGCCAGCTCACCCGGGGGAAATCAGCCCCAGCATTTT. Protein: CASSPGGNQPQHF.

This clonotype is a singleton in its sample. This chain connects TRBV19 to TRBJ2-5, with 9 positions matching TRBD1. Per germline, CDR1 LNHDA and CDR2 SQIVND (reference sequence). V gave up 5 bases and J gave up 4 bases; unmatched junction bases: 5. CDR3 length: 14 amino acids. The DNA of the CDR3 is TGTGCCAGTAGTGCCACAGGGGGCGCAGAGACCCAGTACTTC. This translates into CASSATGGAETQYF.

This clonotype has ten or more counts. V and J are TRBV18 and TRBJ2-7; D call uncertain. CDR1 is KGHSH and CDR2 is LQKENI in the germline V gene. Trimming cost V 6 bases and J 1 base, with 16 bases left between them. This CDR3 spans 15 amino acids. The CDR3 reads CASSQITKGSYEQYF. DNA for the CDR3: TGTGCCAGCTCGCAGATTACAAAGGGTTCCTACGAGCAGTACTTC.

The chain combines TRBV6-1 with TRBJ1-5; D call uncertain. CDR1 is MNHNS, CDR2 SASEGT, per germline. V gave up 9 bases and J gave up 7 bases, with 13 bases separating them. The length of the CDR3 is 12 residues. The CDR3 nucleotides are TGTGCCAGTGAACCTCTGGGGCAGCCCCAGCATTTT. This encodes CASEPLGQPQHF.

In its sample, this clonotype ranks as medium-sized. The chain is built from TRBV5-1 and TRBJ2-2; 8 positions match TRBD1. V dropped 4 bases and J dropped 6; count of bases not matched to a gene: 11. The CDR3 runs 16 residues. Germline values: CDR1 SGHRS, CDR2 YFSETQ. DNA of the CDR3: TGCGCCAGCAGCCCCCCAGACAGGGGAACGTCCGGGGAGCTGTTTTTT. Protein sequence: CASSPPDRGTSGELFF.